This is a list of T cell receptor beta chains from one sample in a study of CXCR3-negative and CXCR3-positive naive CD8 T cells. Reprocessing the 5' RACE reads, TCRdb reports a single entry for every CDR3 protein and omits DNA. The sample totals some 50,000 distinct CDR3 sequences. Material: naive CXCR3- CD8+ T cells from blood. These receptor sequences come from a human donor in good health. Some clones in this sample may be carry-over from other donors' samples. CDR3s include the opening cysteine and the closing phenylalanine or tryptophan. Not every row has a clone size; where given, it reads once, few, many or a size class.

V	size	J	CDR3
TRBV7-8	.	TRBJ2-6	CASSPSSGANVLTF
TRBV29-1	.	TRBJ2-7	CSVRLAGLYEQYF
TRBV29-1	medium-sized	TRBJ2-1	CSVKQGRDEQFF
TRBV11-2	.	TRBJ2-1	CASSYGTPVYNEQFF
TRBV19	.	TRBJ1-5	CASAQGPYQPQHF
TRBV12-3/TRBV12-4	.	TRBJ1-1	CASSLTGRNTEAFF
TRBV5-5	.	TRBJ2-7	CASSGAGGLSYEQYF
TRBV28	.	TRBJ2-2	CASSLGAAGELFF
TRBV4-2	.	TRBJ2-1	CASSQVYRSDRQYNEQFF
TRBV6-6	.	TRBJ1-1	CASSHAWMNTEAFF
TRBV7-2	.	TRBJ1-2	CASSLVPSGGYTF
TRBV27	.	TRBJ1-4	CASSPLRGRYEKLFF
TRBV3-1	.	TRBJ1-1	CASSQASGKNTEAFF
TRBV29-1	.	TRBJ2-7	CSVLPGLFYEQYF
TRBV3-1	.	TRBJ1-2	CASSQEWGDSLLYGYTF
TRBV5-6	.	TRBJ2-6	CASSLVWRLARSGANVLTF
TRBV6-5	.	TRBJ2-7	CASSLGHSYEQYF
TRBV28	.	TRBJ1-1	CASSLGQGEAFF
TRBV11-3	.	TRBJ2-1	CASSWAREEQFF
TRBV7-9	.	TRBJ2-5	CASSASQGLETQYF
TRBV29-1	.	TRBJ2-1	CSAGTSGGNEQFF
TRBV9	.	TRBJ2-1	CASSPGSAYDEQFF
TRBV12-3/TRBV12-4	.	TRBJ2-2	CASRGGHPGAGELFF
TRBV29-1	.	TRBJ2-2	CSVEQGTGELFF
TRBV7-9	.	TRBJ2-7	CASSFRDRGYEQYF
TRBV6-6	.	TRBJ2-5	CASSYGLAALETQYF
TRBV6-5	.	TRBJ2-1	CASSYSYTDNNEQFF
TRBV29-1	.	TRBJ2-1	CSVDPGTSGPYSSYNEQFF
TRBV5-6	.	TRBJ2-1	CASSLDRQTYNEQFF
TRBV5-1	.	TRBJ2-3	CASSLGYNIGDSTDTQYF
TRBV28	.	TRBJ2-7	CASSFNPQGADEQYF
TRBV4-3	.	TRBJ2-7	CASSQAEGSYEQYF
TRBV7-9	.	TRBJ2-3	CASSSVGGTDTQYF
TRBV19	.	TRBJ1-5	CASSIVVIQGNNQPQHF
TRBV25-1	.	TRBJ1-1	CASSEFHQGEEDEAFF
TRBV18	.	TRBJ2-7	CASGTGTGSYEQYF
TRBV6-4	.	TRBJ2-1	CASSEASGGASEQFF
TRBV7-9	.	TRBJ1-2	CASSLLPGEDYGYTF
TRBV29-1	.	TRBJ2-1	CSVARHRGSYNEQFF
TRBV12-3/TRBV12-4	.	TRBJ2-1	CATREPGDEQFF
TRBV12-3/TRBV12-4	.	TRBJ1-5	CASSLGVQPQHF
TRBV15	.	TRBJ2-7	CATSVSLTYEQYF
TRBV7-9	.	TRBJ2-7	CASSLASSYEQYF
TRBV28	.	TRBJ2-6	CASTGRGFGANVLTF
TRBV19	.	TRBJ2-1	CVSTFRESSYNEQFF
TRBV7-6	.	TRBJ2-7	CASSSRRGTYEQYF
TRBV25-1	.	TRBJ1-2	CASSEATDNYGYTF
TRBV9	.	TRBJ2-7	CASSASGTPVYEQYF
TRBV7-9	.	TRBJ2-5	CASSLTSGGLQETQYF
TRBV29-1	medium-sized	TRBJ2-1	CSVARRRYEQFF
TRBV7-9	.	TRBJ1-1	CASSLGQGLEAFF
TRBV20-1	.	TRBJ2-7	CSARLLREGPGEQYF
TRBV20-1	.	TRBJ1-2	CSARGHRTGGHNYGYTF
TRBV5-1	.	TRBJ1-1	CASSLAAGEYLNTEAFF
TRBV27	.	TRBJ2-2	CASSLSPDRAGELFF
TRBV5-1	.	TRBJ2-7	CASSLSPGSYEQYF
TRBV10-3	.	TRBJ2-7	CAISELAAHSYEQYF
TRBV29-1	.	TRBJ2-5	CSVEGQMRETQYF
TRBV29-1	.	TRBJ1-2	CSGLDRQNYGYTF
TRBV7-9	.	TRBJ2-2	CASRSRDRTGELFF